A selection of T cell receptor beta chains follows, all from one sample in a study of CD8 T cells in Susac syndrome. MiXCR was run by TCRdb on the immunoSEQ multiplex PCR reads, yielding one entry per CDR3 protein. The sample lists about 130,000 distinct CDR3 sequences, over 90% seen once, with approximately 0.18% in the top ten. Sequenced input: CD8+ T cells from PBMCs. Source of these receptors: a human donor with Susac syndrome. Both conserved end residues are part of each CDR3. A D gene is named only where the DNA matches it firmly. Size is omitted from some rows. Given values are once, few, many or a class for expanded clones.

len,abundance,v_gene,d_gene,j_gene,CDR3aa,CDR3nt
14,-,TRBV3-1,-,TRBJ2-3,CASSQSPGTDTQYF,TGTGCCAGCAGCCAATCGCCCGGCACAGATACGCAGTATTTT
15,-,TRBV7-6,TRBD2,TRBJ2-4,CASSLEQRGENIQYF,TGTGCCAGCAGCTTAGAGCAGCGGGGAGAAAACATTCAGTACTTC
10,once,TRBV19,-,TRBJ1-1,CASQNTEAFF,TGTGCCAGTCAGAACACTGAAGCTTTCTTT
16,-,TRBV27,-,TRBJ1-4,CASSFKGGATNEKLFF,TGTGCCAGCAGTTTTAAGGGTGGTGCAACTAATGAAAAACTGTTTTTT
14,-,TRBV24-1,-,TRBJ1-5,CATSDAYSNQPQHF,TGTGCCACCAGTGATGCCTATAGCAATCAGCCCCAGCATTTT
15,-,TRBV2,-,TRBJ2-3,CASSEILASTDTQYF,TGTGCCAGCAGTGAAATTCTAGCTAGCACAGATACGCAGTATTTT
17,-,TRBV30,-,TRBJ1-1,CAWSVRWGGSEYTEAFF,TGTGCCTGGAGTGTACGTTGGGGGGGCTCGGAGTACACTGAAGCTTTCTTT
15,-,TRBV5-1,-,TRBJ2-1,CASSLGGAAYNEQFF,TGCGCCAGCAGCTTGGGAGGGGCGGCCTACAATGAGCAGTTCTTC
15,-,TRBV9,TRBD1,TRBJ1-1,CASSAPQGAYTEAFF,TGTGCCAGCAGCGCGCCACAGGGGGCCTACACTGAAGCTTTCTTT
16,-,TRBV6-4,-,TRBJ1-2,CASSDSAGNGPYGYTF,TGTGCCAGCAGTGACTCGGCAGGGAATGGGCCCTATGGCTACACCTTC
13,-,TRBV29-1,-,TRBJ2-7,CSVVLGSPYEQYF,TGCAGCGTTGTATTAGGGTCACCCTACGAGCAGTACTTC
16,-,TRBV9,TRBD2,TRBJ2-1,CASSGTSGRASNEQFF,TGTGCCAGCAGCGGGACTAGCGGGAGGGCCTCGAATGAGCAGTTCTTC
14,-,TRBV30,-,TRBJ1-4,CAWSDGAGSGELFF,TGTGCCTGGAGTGATGGGGCCGGTAGTGGAGAGCTGTTTTTT
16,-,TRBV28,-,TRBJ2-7,CASSPYAALTYYEQYF,TGTGCCAGCAGTCCTTATGCGGCACTCACTTACTACGAGCAGTACTTC
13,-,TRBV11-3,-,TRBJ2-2,CASSLEETGELFF,TGTGCCAGCAGCTTAGAAGAGACCGGGGAGCTGTTTTTT
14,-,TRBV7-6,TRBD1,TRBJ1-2,CASSIRGDSYGYTF,TGTGCCAGCAGTATACGTGGGGACAGCTATGGCTACACCTTC
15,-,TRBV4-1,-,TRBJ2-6,CASSQERVGANVLTF,TGCGCCAGCAGCCAAGAGAGGGTTGGGGCCAACGTCCTGACTTTC
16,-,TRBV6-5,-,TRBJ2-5,CASSYQWTVPLETQYF,TGTGCCAGCAGTTACCAGTGGACAGTTCCCCTCGAGACCCAGTACTTC
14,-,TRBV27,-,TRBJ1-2,CASSLTESNYGYTF,TGTGCCAGCAGTTTAACAGAATCTAACTATGGCTACACCTTC
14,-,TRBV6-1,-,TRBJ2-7,CASSDGPRGYEQYF,TGTGCCAGCAGCGACGGACCCCGGGGGTACGAGCAGTACTTC
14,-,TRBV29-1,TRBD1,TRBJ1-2,CSVEAWGDSDGYTF,TGCAGCGTTGAAGCATGGGGGGACAGTGATGGCTACACCTTC
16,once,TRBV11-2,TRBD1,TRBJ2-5,CASSPSDRGLWETQYF,TGTGCCAGCAGCCCGTCCGACAGGGGGCTCTGGGAGACCCAGTACTTC
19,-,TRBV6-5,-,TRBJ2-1,CASSYSTTGANPGDNEQFF,TGTGCCAGCAGTTACTCAACAACGGGAGCCAACCCTGGGGACAATGAGCAGTTCTTC
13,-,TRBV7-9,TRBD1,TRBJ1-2,CASSLDREYGYTF,TGTGCCAGCAGCTTGGACAGGGAGTATGGCTACACCTTC
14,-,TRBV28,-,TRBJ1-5,CASKTAVPSQPQHF,TGTGCCAGCAAAACGGCCGTCCCTTCTCAGCCCCAGCATTTT
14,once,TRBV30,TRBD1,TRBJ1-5,CAWSRGQGFQPQHF,TGTGCCTGGAGTAGGGGACAGGGGTTTCAGCCCCAGCATTTT
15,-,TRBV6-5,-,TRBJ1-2,CASSYADSFYGGYTF,TGTGCCAGCAGTTACGCCGACAGTTTCTATGGAGGCTACACCTTC
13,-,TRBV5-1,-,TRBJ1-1,CASSSTAFTEAFF,TGCGCCAGCAGCTCCACAGCTTTCACTGAAGCTTTCTTT
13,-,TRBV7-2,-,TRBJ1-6,CASEGGWGSPLHF,TGTGCCAGCGAGGGTGGTTGGGGTTCACCCCTCCACTTT
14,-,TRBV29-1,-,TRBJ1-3,CSVVGQGGGNTIYF,TGCAGCGTTGTTGGGCAGGGTGGTGGAAACACCATATATTTT
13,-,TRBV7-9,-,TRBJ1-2,CASSAGLVDGYTF,TGTGCCAGCAGCGCAGGGTTGGTCGATGGCTACACCTTC
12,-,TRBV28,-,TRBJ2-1,CASHRLSTGQFF,TGTGCCAGCCACCGCCTCTCGACAGGCCAGTTCTTC
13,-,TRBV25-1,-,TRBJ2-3,CASSESSIDTQYF,TGTGCCAGCAGTGAATCCTCAATAGATACGCAGTATTTT
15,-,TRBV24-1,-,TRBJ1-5,CATSDPFWGNQPQHF,TGTGCCACCAGTGATCCTTTCTGGGGAAATCAGCCCCAGCATTTT
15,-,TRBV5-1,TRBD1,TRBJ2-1,CASSLPRTGLDEQFF,TGCGCCAGCAGCCTACCTCGGACAGGGTTGGATGAGCAGTTCTTC
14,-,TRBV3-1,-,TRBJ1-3,CASSQGTSGNTIYF,TGTGCCAGCAGCCAGGGGACCTCTGGAAACACCATATATTTT
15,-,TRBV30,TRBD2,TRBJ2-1,CAWTTAGGGYNEQFF,TGTGCCTGGACTACGGCGGGAGGAGGGTACAATGAGCAGTTCTTC
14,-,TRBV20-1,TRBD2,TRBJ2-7,CSAAALAGLNEQYF,TGCAGTGCGGCGGCCCTAGCGGGCCTTAACGAGCAGTACTTC
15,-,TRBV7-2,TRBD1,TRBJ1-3,CASSATGGSGNTIYF,TGTGCCAGCAGCGCCACAGGGGGCTCTGGAAACACCATATATTTT
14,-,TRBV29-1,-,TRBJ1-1,CSVEEQGLGTEAFF,TGCAGCGTTGAAGAGCAGGGGCTTGGAACTGAAGCTTTCTTT
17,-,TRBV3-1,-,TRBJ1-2,CASSQETSPIYNYGYTF,TGTGCCAGCAGCCAAGAAACGAGTCCAATCTATAACTATGGCTACACCTTC
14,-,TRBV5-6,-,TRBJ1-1,CASSFGTAHTEAFF,TGTGCCAGCAGCTTCGGGACGGCGCACACTGAAGCTTTCTTT
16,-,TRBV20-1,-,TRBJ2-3,CSARGGGNFYTDTQYF,TGCAGTGCTAGAGGAGGGGGAAATTTCTACACAGATACGCAGTATTTT
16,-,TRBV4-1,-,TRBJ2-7,CASSQESVTGAYEQYF,TGCGCCAGCAGCCAAGAATCAGTGACAGGCGCTTACGAGCAGTACTTC
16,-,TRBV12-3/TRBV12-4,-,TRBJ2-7,CASSTSPGTASFEQYF,TGTGCCAGCAGTACATCCCCCGGGACGGCCTCCTTCGAGCAGTACTTC
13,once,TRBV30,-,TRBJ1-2,CAWSDRDNYGYTF,TGTGCCTGGAGTGACCGGGACAACTATGGCTACACCTTC
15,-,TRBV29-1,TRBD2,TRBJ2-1,CSVERREVVNNEQFF,TGCAGCGTTGAAAGGCGGGAGGTGGTGAACAATGAGCAGTTCTTC
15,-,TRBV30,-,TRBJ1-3,CAWSSGSTPGNTIYF,TGTGCCTGGTCCTCAGGTTCCACGCCTGGAAACACCATATATTTT
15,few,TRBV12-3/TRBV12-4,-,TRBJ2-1,CASSSRPSSYNEQFF,TGTGCCAGCAGTTCCCGCCCTAGCTCCTACAATGAGCAGTTCTTC
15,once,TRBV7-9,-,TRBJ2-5,CASSLGAPRGETQYF,TGTGCCAGCAGCTTAGGTGCCCCCAGAGGGGAGACCCAGTACTTC
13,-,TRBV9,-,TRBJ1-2,CASSGGAGEGYTF,TGTGCCAGCAGTGGGGGGGCAGGGGAAGGCTACACCTTC
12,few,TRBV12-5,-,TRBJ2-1,CASGSSYNEQFF,TGTGCTAGCGGGAGTTCCTACAATGAGCAGTTCTTC
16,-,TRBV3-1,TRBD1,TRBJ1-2,CASSPPTGQLLYGYTF,TGTGCCAGCAGCCCACCGACGGGACAGCTTCTCTATGGCTACACCTTC